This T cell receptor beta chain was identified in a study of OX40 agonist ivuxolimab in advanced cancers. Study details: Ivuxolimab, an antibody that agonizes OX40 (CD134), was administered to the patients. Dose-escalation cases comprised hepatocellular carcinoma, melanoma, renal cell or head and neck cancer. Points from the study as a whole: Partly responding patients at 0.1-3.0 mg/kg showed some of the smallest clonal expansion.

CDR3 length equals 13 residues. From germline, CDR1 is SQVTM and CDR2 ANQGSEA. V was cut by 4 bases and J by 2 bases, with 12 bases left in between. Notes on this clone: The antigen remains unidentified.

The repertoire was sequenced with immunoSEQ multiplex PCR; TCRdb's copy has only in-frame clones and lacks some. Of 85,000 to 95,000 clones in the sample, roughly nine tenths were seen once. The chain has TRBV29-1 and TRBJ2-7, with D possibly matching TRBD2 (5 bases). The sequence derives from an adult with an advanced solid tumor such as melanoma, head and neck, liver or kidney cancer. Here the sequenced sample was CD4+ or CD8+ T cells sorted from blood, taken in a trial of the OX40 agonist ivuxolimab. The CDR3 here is CSVGGSPTYEQYF. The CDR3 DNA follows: TGCAGCGTTGGAGGGAGCCCCACCTACGAGCAGTACTTC.